Below, 7 T cell receptor beta chains from the same sample are listed, as sequenced in a study of blood T cell repertoires in COVID-19. Only in-frame clones appear in the TCRdb table, and some are missing; sequencing was by immunoSEQ multiplex PCR. The sample holds 110,000 to 150,000 clones; roughly 85% are singletons and the top ten take approximately 3.6%. Sequencing input: peripheral blood. Receptors were obtained from a man aged 55 to 70 with acute or convalescent COVID-19.

The rearrangement uses TRBV9 and TRBJ1-1, with D hard to call. The germline V gene has CDR1 SGDLS and CDR2 YYNGEE. The V end was cut by 0 bases, the J end by 1 base, with 10 bases between. The CDR3 consists of 15 residues. In DNA, the CDR3 is TGTGCCAGCAGCGTAGAACCAACACCGAACACTGAAGCTTTCTTT. This codes for CASSVEPTPNTEAFF.

By share, this clone counts as medium-sized (0.01 to 0.1%). The chain links TRBV27 to TRBJ1-1, with D unresolved. The CDR3 length is 13 residues. V was cut by 1 base and J by 10 bases, with 13 bases left in between. Germline V gene lookup returns CDR1 MNHEY and CDR2 SMNVEV (reference sequence). In nucleotides, the CDR3 is TGTGCCAGCAGTTTATATCCTTCGACTTCAGCTTTCTTT. It is translated as CASSLYPSTSAFF.

V usage is TRBV28 and J usage is TRBJ1-1; TRBD1 is a possible D gene (6 bases). From germline, CDR1 is MDHEN and CDR2 SYDVKM. The CDR3 is 14 amino acids. With 3 bases removed from V and 2 bases from J, the gap between germline ends came to 10 bases. CDR3 protein: CASSFGGVNTEAFF. For the CDR3, the DNA is TGTGCCAGCAGTTTTGGGGGCGTAAACACTGAAGCTTTCTTT.

This clone was found a few times. The chain combines TRBV5-4 with TRBJ2-1, with 9 bases lining up with TRBD2. The CDR3 consists of 16 residues. The junction had 10 bases not matched to a gene; V was cut back by 0 bases and J by 9 bases. Germline CDR1 SGHNT, CDR2 YYREEE (reference sequence). The CDR3 loop is CASSLGASGNLGEQFF. As DNA, the CDR3 is TGTGCCAGCAGCTTGGGAGCTAGCGGGAATCTTGGTGAGCAGTTCTTC. Together with reference TRBV5-4 and TRBJ2-1, the CDR3 gives the full variable domain: ETGVTQSPTHLIKTRGQQVTLRCSSQSGHNTVSWYQQALGQGPQFIFQYYREEENGRGNFPPRFSGLQFPNYSSELNVNALELDDSALYLCASSLGASGNLGEQFFGPGTRLTVL.

There are a few counts of this clone. The V call is TRBV19, the J call TRBJ1-5, with D unclear. In germline, CDR1 is LNHDA, CDR2 SQIVND (reference sequence). Trimming removed 6 bases from V and 2 bases from J, with 8 bases in between. The CDR3 consists of 13 residues. The CDR3 bases are TGTGCCAGTAGGGAGAGGGGCAATCAGCCCCAGCATTTT. Amino acids: CASRERGNQPQHF.

The genes are TRBV4-3 and TRBJ1-2, with a possible D match to TRBD1 (5 bases). Trimming pared 6 bases from V and 1 base from J, leaving 9 bases between. The CDR3 has 13 amino acids. Germline V CDR1 and CDR2: LGHNA, YSLEER. CDR3 DNA sequence: TGCGCCAGCAGTTCAGGGCTTAACTATGGCTACACCTTC. Translating it yields CASSSGLNYGYTF.

V is TRBV29-1 and J is TRBJ2-2; 7 positions match TRBD2. The CDR3 covers 15 residues. Trimming at V came to 6 bases and at J to 4 bases, leaving 11 bases not matched to a gene. Per germline, CDR1 SQVTM and CDR2 ANQGSEA. CDR3 residues: CSVAWGGRGTGELFF. CDR3 coding DNA: TGCAGCGTGGCCTGGGGCGGGAGAGGCACCGGGGAGCTGTTTTTT.